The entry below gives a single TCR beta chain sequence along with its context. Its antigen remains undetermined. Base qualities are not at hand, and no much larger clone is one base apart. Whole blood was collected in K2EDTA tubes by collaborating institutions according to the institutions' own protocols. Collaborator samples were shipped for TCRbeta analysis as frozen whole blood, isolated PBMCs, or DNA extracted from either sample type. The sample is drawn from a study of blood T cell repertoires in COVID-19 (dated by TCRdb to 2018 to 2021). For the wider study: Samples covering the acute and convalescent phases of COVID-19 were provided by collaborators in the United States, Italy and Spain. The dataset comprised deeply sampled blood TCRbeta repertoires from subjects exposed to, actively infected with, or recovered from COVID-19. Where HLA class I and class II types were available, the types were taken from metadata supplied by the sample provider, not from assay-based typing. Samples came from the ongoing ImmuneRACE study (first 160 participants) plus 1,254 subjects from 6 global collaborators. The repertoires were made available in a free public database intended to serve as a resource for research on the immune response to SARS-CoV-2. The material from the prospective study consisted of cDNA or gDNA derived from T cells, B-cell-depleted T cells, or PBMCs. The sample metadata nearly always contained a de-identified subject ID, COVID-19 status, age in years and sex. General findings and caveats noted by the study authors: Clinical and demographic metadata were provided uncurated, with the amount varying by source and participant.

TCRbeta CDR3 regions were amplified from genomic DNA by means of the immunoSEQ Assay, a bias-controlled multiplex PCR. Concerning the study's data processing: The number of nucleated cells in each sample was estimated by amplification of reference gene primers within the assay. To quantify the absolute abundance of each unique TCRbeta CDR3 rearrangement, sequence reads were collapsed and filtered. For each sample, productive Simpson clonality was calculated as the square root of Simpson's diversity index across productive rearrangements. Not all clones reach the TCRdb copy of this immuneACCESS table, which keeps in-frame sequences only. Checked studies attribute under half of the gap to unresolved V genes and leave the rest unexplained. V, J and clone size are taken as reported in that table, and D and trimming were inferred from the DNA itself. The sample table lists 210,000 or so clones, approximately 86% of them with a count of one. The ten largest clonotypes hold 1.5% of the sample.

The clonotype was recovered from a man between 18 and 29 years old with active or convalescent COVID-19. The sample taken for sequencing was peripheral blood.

The CDR3: CASTSGGNGAYEQYF. The DNA is TGCGCCAGCACCTCGGGAGGGAATGGAGCCTACGAGCAGTACTTC. The V gene is TRBV10-1 and the J gene is TRBJ2-7, with 8 bases aligning to TRBD2. From a lookup of the germline V gene (reference sequence), CDR1 and CDR2 are WNHNN and SYGVQD. From its cysteine to its phenylalanine, the CDR3 spans 15 amino acids. Kept here is only the CDR3 DNA, which spans 45 bases and is read in frame from base 1. After removal of 7 bases from V and 2 bases from J, the junction retains 10 bases not matched to a gene.